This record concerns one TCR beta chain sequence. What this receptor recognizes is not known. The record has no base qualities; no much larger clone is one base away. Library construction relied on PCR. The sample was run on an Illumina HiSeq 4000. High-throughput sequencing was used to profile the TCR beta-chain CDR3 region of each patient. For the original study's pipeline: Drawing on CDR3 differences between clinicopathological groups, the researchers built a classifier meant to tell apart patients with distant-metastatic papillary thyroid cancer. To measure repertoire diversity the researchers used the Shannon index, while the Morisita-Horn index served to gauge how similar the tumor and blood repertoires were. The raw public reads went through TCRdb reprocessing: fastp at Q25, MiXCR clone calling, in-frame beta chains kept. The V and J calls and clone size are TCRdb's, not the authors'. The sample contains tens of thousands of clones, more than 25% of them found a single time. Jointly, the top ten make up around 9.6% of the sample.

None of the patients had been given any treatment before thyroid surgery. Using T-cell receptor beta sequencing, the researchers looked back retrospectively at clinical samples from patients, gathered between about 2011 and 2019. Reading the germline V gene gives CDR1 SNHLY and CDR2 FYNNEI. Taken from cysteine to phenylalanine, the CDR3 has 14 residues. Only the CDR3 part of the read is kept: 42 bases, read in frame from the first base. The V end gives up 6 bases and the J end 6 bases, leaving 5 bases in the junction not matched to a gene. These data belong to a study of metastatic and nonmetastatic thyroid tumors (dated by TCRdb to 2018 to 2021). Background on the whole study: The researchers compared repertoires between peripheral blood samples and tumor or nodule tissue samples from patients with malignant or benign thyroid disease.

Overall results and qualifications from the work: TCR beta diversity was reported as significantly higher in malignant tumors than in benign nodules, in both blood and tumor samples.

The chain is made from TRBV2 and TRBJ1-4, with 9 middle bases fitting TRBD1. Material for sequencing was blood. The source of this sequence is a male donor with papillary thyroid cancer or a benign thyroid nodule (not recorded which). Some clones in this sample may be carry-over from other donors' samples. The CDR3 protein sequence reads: CASSGQGMHEKLFF. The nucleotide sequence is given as TGTGCCAGCAGCGGACAGGGGATGCATGAAAAACTGTTTTTT.